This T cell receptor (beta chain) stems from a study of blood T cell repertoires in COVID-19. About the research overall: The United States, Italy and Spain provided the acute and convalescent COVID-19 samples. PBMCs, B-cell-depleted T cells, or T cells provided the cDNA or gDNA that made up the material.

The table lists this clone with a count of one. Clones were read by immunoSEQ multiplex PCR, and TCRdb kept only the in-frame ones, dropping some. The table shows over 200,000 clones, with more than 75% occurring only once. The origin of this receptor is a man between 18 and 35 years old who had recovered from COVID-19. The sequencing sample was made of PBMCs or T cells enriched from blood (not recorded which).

In nucleotides, the CDR3 is TGTGCCACCAGCAGAGACGGTACGGGGAATCAGCCCCAGCATTTT. Amino acids: CATSRDGTGNQPQHF. V and J are TRBV15 and TRBJ1-5; no reliable D call. The CDR3 covers 15 residues. Germline-derived CDR1 and CDR2 are LNHNV and YYDKDF (reference sequence). V was shortened by 0 bases and J by 4 bases, with 10 bases between the two germline ends.